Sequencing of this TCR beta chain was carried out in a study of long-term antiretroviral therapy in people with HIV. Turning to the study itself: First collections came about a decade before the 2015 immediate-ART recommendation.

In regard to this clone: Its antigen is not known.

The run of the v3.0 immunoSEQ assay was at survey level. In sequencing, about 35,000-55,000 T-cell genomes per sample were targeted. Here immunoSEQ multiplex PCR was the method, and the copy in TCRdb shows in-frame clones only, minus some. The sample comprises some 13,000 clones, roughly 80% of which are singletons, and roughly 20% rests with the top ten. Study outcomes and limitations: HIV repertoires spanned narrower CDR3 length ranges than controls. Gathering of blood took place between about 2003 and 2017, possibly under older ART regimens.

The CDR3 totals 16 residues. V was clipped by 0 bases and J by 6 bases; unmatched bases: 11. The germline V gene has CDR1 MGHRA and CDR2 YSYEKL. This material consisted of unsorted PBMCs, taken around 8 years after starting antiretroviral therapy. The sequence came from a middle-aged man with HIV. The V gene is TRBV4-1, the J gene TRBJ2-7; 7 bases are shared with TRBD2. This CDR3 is CASSQDVLGGYGEQYF. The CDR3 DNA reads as TGCGCCAGCAGCCAAGATGTGTTGGGGGGGTACGGCGAGCAGTACTTC.